The clone carrying this TCR beta chain came up many times. Its target is unknown. The data derive from a study of T cells in Graves' hyperthyroidism and ophthalmopathy. Notes on the study in general: In validation, the model predicted ophthalmopathy. These predictions came a median about 6.5 months before onset. Clonotypes that were expanded in thyroid above 0.001 mostly appeared in blood too.

Each ophthalmopathy patient scored at least 3 on the Clinical Activity Score and at least 4 on NOSPECS grade, with duration under 3 months. What was amplified from RNA transcripts were TCR beta CDR3 regions. An initial round of RT-PCR targeting the TCR CDR3 relied on the HTBI primer set. TCRdb reprocessed the multiplex PCR reads with MiXCR, giving one entry per CDR3 protein. The repertoire holds some 580,000 distinct CDR3 sequences, with approximately 16% as singletons. The V and J ends lost 6 bases and 3 bases respectively, with 11 bases between them. The CDR3 extends over 14 amino acids. Germline V CDR1 and CDR2: MNHEY, SVGEGT.

The TCR comes from a woman in her thirties or forties with Graves' ophthalmopathy. This rearrangement joins TRBV6-2 or TRBV6-3 to TRBJ2-2; D unclear. Sequenced sample: blood. The chain's CDR3 is CASRTSSHTGELFF. The CDR3 DNA sequence: TGTGCCAGCAGAACCTCGAGTCACACCGGGGAGCTGTTTTTT.